Ten or more counts support the clone carrying this TCR gamma chain. TCRdb lists the protein of a much larger clone for this DNA, which differs at residue 4, so this is likely a read error; the protein given here is translated from the DNA itself. In the same sample, other DNA sequences code for this CDR3. TCRdb reanalysed the multiplex PCR reads with CATT. Of roughly 27,000 gamma-chain clones in the sample, 3% were seen once. Germline V gene data show CDR1 as GITISATS and CDR2 as ISYDGTV (reference sequence). The CDR3 loop spans 15 amino acids. This sample is part of a study of γδ T cells in repeated Plasmodium falciparum infection. Bulk repertoires came from Vgamma9/Vdelta2+ or Vdelta2-negative gammadelta T cells flow-sorted from PBMC.

This sequence originates from a pool of human donors (malaria-infected and uninfected, not separated). The J gene is TRGJ1 or TRGJ2, the V gene TRGV9. The J gene, not given by TCRdb, was assigned here from a germline match of the nucleotide sequence. Sequences were obtained from gamma-delta T cells from blood. The CDR3 here is CALREARENYYKKLF. In nucleotides, the CDR3 is TGTGCCTTGCGGGAGGCCCGGGAGAATTATTATAAGAAACTCTTT.